This T cell receptor (beta chain) was identified during a study of T cell repertoires in cytomegalovirus infection. In regard to this clonotype: Antigen unknown.

This CDR3 spans 17 amino acids. Looked up from germline, CDR1 is SGHVS and CDR2 is FQNEAQ. V was trimmed by 5 bases and J by 5 bases, leaving 21 bases between them. TCRdb ran MiXCR on the reads and lists one entry per CDR3 protein. Of around 81,000 distinct CDR3 sequences listed, 35% to 45% are singletons. The sequenced sample was CD8+ T cells from cultured PBMCs, obtained from culture after CMV antigen stimulation. V and J are TRBV7-8 and TRBJ2-2; D unresolved. This TCR was recovered from a human donor in good health (CMV status not recorded). Some clones in this sample may be carry-over from other donors' samples. The CDR3 DNA reads as TGTGCCAGCAGCCCCCGAAGGGATACATCCTTGACCGGGGAGCTGTTTTTT. Translation gives CASSPRRDTSLTGELFF.